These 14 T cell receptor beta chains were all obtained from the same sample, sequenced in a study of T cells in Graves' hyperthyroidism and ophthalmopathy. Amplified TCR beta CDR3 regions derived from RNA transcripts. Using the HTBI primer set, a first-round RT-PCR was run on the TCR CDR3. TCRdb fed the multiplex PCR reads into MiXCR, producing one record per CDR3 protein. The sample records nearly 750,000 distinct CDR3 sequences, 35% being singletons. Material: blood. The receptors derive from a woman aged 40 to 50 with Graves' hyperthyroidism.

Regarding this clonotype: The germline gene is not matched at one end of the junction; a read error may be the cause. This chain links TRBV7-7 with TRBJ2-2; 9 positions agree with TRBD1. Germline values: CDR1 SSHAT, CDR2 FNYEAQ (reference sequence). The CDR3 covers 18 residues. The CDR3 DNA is TGTGCTAGCAGCTTAACCGTTAGTGGGACAGGGAACACCGAAGAGCTGTTTTTT. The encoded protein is CASSLTVSGTGNTEELFF.

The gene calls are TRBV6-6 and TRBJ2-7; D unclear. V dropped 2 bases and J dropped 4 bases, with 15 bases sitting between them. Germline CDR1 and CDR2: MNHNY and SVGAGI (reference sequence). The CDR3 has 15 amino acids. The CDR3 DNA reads TGTGCCAGCAGTTACGAGGAAGGTACGAGATACGAGCAGTACTTC. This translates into CASSYEEGTRYEQYF.

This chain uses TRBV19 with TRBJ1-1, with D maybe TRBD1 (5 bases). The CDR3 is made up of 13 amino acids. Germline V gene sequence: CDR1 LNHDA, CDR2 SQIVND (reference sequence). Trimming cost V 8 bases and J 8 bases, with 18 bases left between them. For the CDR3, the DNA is TGTGCCAGTGCCAGTGGGGGGGGTAAGGAAGCTTTCTTT. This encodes CASASGGGKEAFF.

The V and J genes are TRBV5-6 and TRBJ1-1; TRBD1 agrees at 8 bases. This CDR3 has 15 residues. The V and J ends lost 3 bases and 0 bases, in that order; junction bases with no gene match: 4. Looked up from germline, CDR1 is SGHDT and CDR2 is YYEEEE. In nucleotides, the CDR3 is TGTGCCAGCAGCTCAGGGGGCGTCCTGAACACTGAAGCTTTCTTT. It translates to CASSSGGVLNTEAFF.

CDR3 sequence: CASSPTGGDYQETQYF. CDR3 bases: TGTGCCAGCAGCCCAACTGGGGGGGATTACCAAGAGACCCAGTACTTC. This chain connects TRBV9 to TRBJ2-5; TRBD2 agrees at 7 bases. Unmatched junction bases numbered 9, after V lost 4 bases and J lost 0 bases. CDR1 and CDR2 (germline): SGDLS, YYNGEE. This CDR3 has 16 residues.

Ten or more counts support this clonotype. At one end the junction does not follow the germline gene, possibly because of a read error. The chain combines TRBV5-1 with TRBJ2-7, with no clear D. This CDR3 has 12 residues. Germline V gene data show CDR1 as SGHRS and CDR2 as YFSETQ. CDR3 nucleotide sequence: TGTGCCAGCAGCTTAGACAACTACGAGCAGTACTTC. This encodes CASSLDNYEQYF.

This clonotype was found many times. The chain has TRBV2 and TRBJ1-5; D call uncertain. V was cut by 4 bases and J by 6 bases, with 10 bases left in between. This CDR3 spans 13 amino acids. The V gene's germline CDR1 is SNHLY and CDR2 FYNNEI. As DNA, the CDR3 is TGTGCCAGCAGTGTGTTCGGGAGTCAGCCCCAGCATTTT. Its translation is CASSVFGSQPQHF.

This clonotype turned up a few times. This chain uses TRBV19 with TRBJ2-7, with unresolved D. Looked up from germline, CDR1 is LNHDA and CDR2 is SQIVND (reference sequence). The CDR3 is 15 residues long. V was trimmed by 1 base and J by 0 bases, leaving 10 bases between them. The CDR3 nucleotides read TGTGCCAGTAGTATAGCCTCGGGCGGCTCCTACGAGCAGTACTTC. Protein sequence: CASSIASGGSYEQYF.

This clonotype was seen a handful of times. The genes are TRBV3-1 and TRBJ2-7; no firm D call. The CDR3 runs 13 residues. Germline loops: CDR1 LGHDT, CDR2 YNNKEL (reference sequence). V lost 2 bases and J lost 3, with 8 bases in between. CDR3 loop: CASSQQPSYEQYF. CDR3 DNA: TGTGCCAGCAGCCAACAACCTAGCTACGAGCAGTACTTC.

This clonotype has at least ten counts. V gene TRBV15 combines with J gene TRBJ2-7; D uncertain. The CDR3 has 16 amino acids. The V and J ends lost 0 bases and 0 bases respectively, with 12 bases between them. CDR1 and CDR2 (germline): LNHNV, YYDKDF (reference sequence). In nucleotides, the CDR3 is TGTGCCACCAGCAGAGATCTGTGGCTAAGCTCCTACGAGCAGTACTTC. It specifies CATSRDLWLSSYEQYF. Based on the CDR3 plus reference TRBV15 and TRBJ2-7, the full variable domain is DAMVIQNPRYQVTQFGKPVTLSCSQTLNHNVMYWYQQKSSQAPKLLFHYYDKDFNNEADTPDNFQSRRPNTSFCFLDIRSPGLGDTAMYLCATSRDLWLSSYEQYFGPGTRLTVT.

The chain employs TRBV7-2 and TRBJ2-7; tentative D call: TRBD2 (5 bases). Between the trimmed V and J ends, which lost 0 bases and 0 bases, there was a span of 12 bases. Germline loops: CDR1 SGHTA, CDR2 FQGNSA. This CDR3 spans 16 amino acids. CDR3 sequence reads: CASSLAAVTISYEQYF. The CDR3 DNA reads TGTGCCAGCAGCTTAGCGGCCGTGACTATCTCCTACGAGCAGTACTTC.

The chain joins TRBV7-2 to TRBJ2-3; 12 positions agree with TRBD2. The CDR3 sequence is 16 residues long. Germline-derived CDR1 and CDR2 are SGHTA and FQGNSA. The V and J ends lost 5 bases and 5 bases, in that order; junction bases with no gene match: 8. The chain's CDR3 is CASSPRLAGVGDTQYF. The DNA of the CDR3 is TGTGCCAGCAGCCCCAGACTAGCGGGAGTCGGAGATACGCAGTATTTT.

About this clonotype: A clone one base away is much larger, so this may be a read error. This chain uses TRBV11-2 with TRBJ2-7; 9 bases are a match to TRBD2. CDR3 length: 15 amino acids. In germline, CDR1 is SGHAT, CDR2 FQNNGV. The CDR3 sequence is CASSEVAGVYDEQSF. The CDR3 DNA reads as TGTGCCAGCAGCGAGGTAGCGGGAGTGTACGACGAGCAGTCCTTC.

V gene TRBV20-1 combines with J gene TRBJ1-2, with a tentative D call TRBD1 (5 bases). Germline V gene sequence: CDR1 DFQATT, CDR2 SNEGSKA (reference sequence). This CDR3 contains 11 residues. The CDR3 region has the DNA TGCAGCTCTAGCGGGGCCTATGGCTACACCTTC. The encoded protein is CSSSGAYGYTF.